The T cell receptor beta chain under discussion was sequenced for a study of CD8 T cells in Susac syndrome. This clonotype was found once. Reverse transcription used about 0.45 to 1 ug RNA and random hexamers. Each CDR3 protein is one row after TCRdb ran MiXCR on the immunoSEQ multiplex PCR reads. The sample has approximately 80,000 distinct CDR3 sequences, roughly 94% seen once. The length of the CDR3 is 13 residues. Between the trimmed V and J ends, which lost 11 bases and 3 bases, there was a span of 13 bases. Material: CD8+ T cells from PBMCs. The chain combines TRBV12-3 or TRBV12-4 with TRBJ2-2; D may correspond to TRBD1 or TRBD2 (6 bases each). The receptor was isolated from a human donor with Susac syndrome. This CDR3 reads CALWGADTGELFF. The DNA of the CDR3 is TGTGCCCTGTGGGGGGCGGACACCGGGGAGCTGTTTTTT.